A selection of T cell receptor beta chains follows, all from one sample in a study of CD8+CD57+ T cells in acquired aplastic anemia. Using its own MiXCR run on the reads, TCRdb lists one record per CDR3 protein. The sample yields hundreds of thousands of distinct CDR3 sequences, 65% to 80% seen once. Sequenced input: sorted CD4+, CD8+, or CD8+CD57+ T cells (not recorded which) from PBMCs. Receptors were obtained from a human donor in good health, serving as a control. CDR3s include the opening cysteine and the closing phenylalanine or tryptophan. The order of the fields is V gene, J gene, CDR3 protein.

V: TRBV10-3
J: TRBJ1-6
CDR3: CASSGMDRGNEPLHF

V: TRBV7-3
J: TRBJ1-2
CDR3: CASSPRRGGGYTF

V: TRBV10-3
J: NA
CDR3: CAISDPGTKEAQYF

V: TRBV19
J: TRBJ2-7
CDR3: CARLTGGHEQYF

V: TRBV18
J: TRBJ1-1
CDR3: CASSPQGPNTEAFF

V: TRBV5-5
J: TRBJ2-3
CDR3: CASSLGRVGDTQYF

V: TRBV6-2/TRBV6-3
J: TRBJ2-7
CDR3: CASSYLLAGASYERYF

V: TRBV6-5
J: TRBJ1-5
CDR3: CASRPGTTPWSNQPQHF

V: TRBV7-7
J: TRBJ1-2
CDR3: CASSELDRAKGYTF

V: TRBV20-1
J: TRBJ2-5
CDR3: CSAAVGGGPTQYF

V: TRBV5-4
J: TRBJ2-5
CDR3: CASSFLLTGRTQYF

V: TRBV7-9
J: TRBJ1-4
CDR3: CASSSSGTGPEKLFF

V: TRBV5-1
J: TRBJ1-5
CDR3: CATSRDPKNYQPQHF

V: TRBV7-6
J: TRBJ2-6
CDR3: CASSLLGTGGGSGANVLTF

V: TRBV6-2/TRBV6-3
J: TRBJ1-5
CDR3: CASSFQGWQPQHF

V: TRBV15
J: TRBJ1-3
CDR3: CVTRRDWGNTIYF

V: TRBV7-8
J: TRBJ2-7
CDR3: CASSPDQYEQYF

V: TRBV29-1
J: TRBJ2-1
CDR3: CSVDMRGQLPQFF

V: TRBV7-3
J: TRBJ1-1
CDR3: CASSPTPIPGTEAFF

V: TRBV4-3
J: TRBJ2-3
CDR3: CASSQDRAADTQYF

V: TRBV20-1
J: TRBJ2-1
CDR3: CSARSLELGHNEQFF

V: TRBV12-3/TRBV12-4
J: TRBJ2-7
CDR3: CAISHQGSEQYF

V: TRBV2
J: TRBJ2-7
CDR3: CASSTYREQPQQYF

V: TRBV12-5
J: TRBJ1-6
CDR3: CASGEGAWGNSPLHF

V: TRBV2
J: TRBJ1-6
CDR3: CASSEGNSPLHF

V: TRBV20-1
J: TRBJ2-7
CDR3: CSASGQGTYEQYF

V: TRBV5-1
J: TRBJ1-3
CDR3: CASSVQGHGSTIYF

V: TRBV19
J: TRBJ2-5
CDR3: CASSISDETQYF

V: TRBV9
J: TRBJ2-3
CDR3: CASTVSGRVRDTPYF

V: TRBV5-4
J: TRBJ2-5
CDR3: CASSHDSEETQYF

V: TRBV29-1
J: TRBJ2-5
CDR3: CSVGPRDSTTYQETQYF

V: TRBV10-2
J: TRBJ1-4
CDR3: CASTLGGGDEKLFF

V: TRBV12-3/TRBV12-4
J: TRBJ2-7
CDR3: CASSRTVPYEQYF

V: TRBV20-1
J: TRBJ2-7
CDR3: CSARDLREGEQYF

V: TRBV20-1
J: TRBJ2-7
CDR3: CSATGLAGGKYEQYF

V: TRBV10-3
J: TRBJ2-1
CDR3: CAISAPSGGAYNEQFF

V: TRBV20-1
J: TRBJ2-7
CDR3: CSAGTGGYEKYF

V: TRBV9
J: TRBJ2-5
CDR3: CASSVLRETQYF

V: TRBV7-2
J: TRBJ1-1
CDR3: CASSSQGVNTEAFF

V: TRBV30
J: TRBJ1-5
CDR3: CAWSAERGVNQPQHF

V: TRBV7-8
J: TRBJ2-7
CDR3: CASSSDRVAEQYF

V: TRBV5-4
J: TRBJ1-1
CDR3: CASSPGGGLRGTEAFF

V: TRBV27
J: TRBJ1-2
CDR3: CASSLGWTVYTF

V: TRBV7-2
J: TRBJ1-6
CDR3: CASSLVRRPGSALHF

V: TRBV19
J: TRBJ2-1
CDR3: CASSMGGETYNEQFF

V: TRBV20-1
J: TRBJ2-1
CDR3: CSASGTERNNEQFF

V: TRBV5-1
J: TRBJ2-7
CDR3: CASSLAPASDEQYF

V: TRBV20-1
J: TRBJ1-1
CDR3: CSARGLRASYGYTEAFF

V: TRBV9
J: TRBJ2-5
CDR3: CASSQDGWRGAETQYF

V: TRBV9
J: TRBJ1-3
CDR3: CASSAEQGGGTIYF

V: TRBV6-6
J: TRBJ2-7
CDR3: CASSTGELSYEQYF

V: TRBV7-2
J: TRBJ2-5
CDR3: CASRLQGGVDSPLF

V: TRBV5-1
J: TRBJ1-4
CDR3: CASSLALGDGKLFF

V: TRBV19
J: TRBJ2-7
CDR3: CASSALARGYEQYF

V: TRBV10-3
J: TRBJ1-6
CDR3: CASSLTGLGSPLHF